The rows below give T cell receptor beta chains drawn from one sample of a study of vaccination effects on CD4 cells after COVID-19. For these TCRs, the target antigens are not known. Using immunoSEQ multiplex PCR, the repertoire was profiled, and TCRdb retains in-frame clones only, with some absent. The sample contains 30,000 to 35,000 clones, 73% of which appear only once. The sequencing here drew on CD4+ T cells from PBMCs cultured with HCoV-OC43 spike peptides, taken before COVID-19 vaccination. The receptor set was obtained from a human donor who received a COVID-19 vaccine. CDR3s include the opening cysteine and the closing phenylalanine or tryptophan. D genes are given only for firm matches. Clone sizes are given selectively: once, few, many, or a class where the clone is expanded.

TGTGCCAGCAGCTCCGGATCCGGGACGCGTCAGTTCTTC	CASSSGSGTRQFF	-	TRBV6-2/TRBV6-3	TRBJ2-1	-
TGCGCCAGCAGCTTGGGGACAGCTGGAAACACCATATATTTT	CASSLGTAGNTIYF	-	TRBV5-1	TRBJ1-3	-
TGTGCCAGCAGTGAATCTGGGGACAGGTTATACAATGAGCAGTTCTTC	CASSESGDRLYNEQFF	TRBD1	TRBV6-1	TRBJ2-1	few
TGTGCCAGCAGTAAGGGGACGACTCTCGAGCAGTACTTC	CASSKGTTLEQYF	-	TRBV6-5	TRBJ2-7	-
TGTGCCAGCAGCCAAGGATCGGACTATAGCAATCAGCCCCAGCATTTT	CASSQGSDYSNQPQHF	-	TRBV4-2	TRBJ1-5	-
TGCAGCGCGCTAGGGACTAGCGGGAGCGAGCAGTACTTC	CSALGTSGSEQYF	TRBD2	TRBV29-1	TRBJ2-7	-
TGTGCCAGCAGTTTCGGGGGGGCCGGTGAGCAGTTCTTC	CASSFGGAGEQFF	TRBD2	TRBV12-3/TRBV12-4	TRBJ2-1	-
TGTGCCTGGAGGGCGTGGGACAGGGCGAATGAAAAACTGTTTTTT	CAWRAWDRANEKLFF	TRBD1	TRBV30	TRBJ1-4	-
TGTGCCAGCAGTGAATATGGCAGGGGCCCCTACGAGCAGTACTTC	CASSEYGRGPYEQYF	-	TRBV6-1	TRBJ2-7	-
TGCGCCAGCAGCCAGGTAGCGGGGCGGGAGAAGACCCAGTACTTC	CASSQVAGREKTQYF	TRBD2	TRBV4-1	TRBJ2-5	-
TGTGCCAGCAGCCAAGATCAAGTTTACACTGAAGCTTTCTTT	CASSQDQVYTEAFF	-	TRBV4-2	TRBJ1-1	few
TGTGCCAGCAGCTCCCGACGCCGACAGACCTCAACTAATGAAAAACTGTTTTTT	CASSSRRRQTSTNEKLFF	-	TRBV7-9	TRBJ1-4	once
TGTGCCAGCACCCAGAGGCGCCATGAGCAGTTCTTC	CASTQRRHEQFF	-	TRBV11-2	TRBJ2-1	-
TGTGCCAGCTCACCACAACAGCCTAACACTGAAGCTTTCTTT	CASSPQQPNTEAFF	-	TRBV18	TRBJ1-1	-
TGTGCCAGCAGTTCCGCGGGTGAGCAGTACTTC	CASSSAGEQYF	-	TRBV28	TRBJ2-7	-
TGCGCCAGCAGCTTGGGTGGGCCCGACTACAATGAGCAGTTCTTC	CASSLGGPDYNEQFF	-	TRBV5-1	TRBJ2-1	-
TGTGCCAGCAGCCAAGCCCTTCAGTTTGCCGCAACTAATGAAAAACTGTTTTTT	CASSQALQFAATNEKLFF	-	TRBV3-1/TRBV3-2	TRBJ1-4	few
TGTGCCACCAGCAGAGATAGGGGAAGGGGGAGCACTGAAGCTTTCTTT	CATSRDRGRGSTEAFF	-	TRBV15	TRBJ1-1	-
TGCGCCAGCAGCTTGGCTGGAATGAACACTGAAGCTTTCTTT	CASSLAGMNTEAFF	-	TRBV5-1	TRBJ1-1	-
TGTGCCAGTAGTATAGTGAATCAGCCCCAGCATTTT	CASSIVNQPQHF	-	TRBV19	TRBJ1-5	few
TGCAGTGCTAGTGGTGGGGTCACCGGGGAGCTGTTTTTT	CSASGGVTGELFF	-	TRBV20-1	TRBJ2-2	-
TGTGCCAGTAGTATTCCAGGGGGAGAAAAGCCCCAGCATTTT	CASSIPGGEKPQHF	TRBD1	TRBV19	TRBJ1-5	-
TGCGCCAGCAGCCAGGAATTACAGGGGGGCACTGAAGCTTTCTTT	CASSQELQGGTEAFF	TRBD1	TRBV4-3	TRBJ1-1	-
TGTGCCAGCAGCGCGACAGGTTCCGGATACGAGCAGTACTTC	CASSATGSGYEQYF	-	TRBV9	TRBJ2-7	-
TGTGCCTGGAGAGCAGGCTGGCCAAATTCACCCCTCCACTTT	CAWRAGWPNSPLHF	-	TRBV30	TRBJ1-6	-
TGTGCCAGCAGCTTGGAACTAGCGTTTAACACCGGGGAGCTGTTTTTT	CASSLELAFNTGELFF	TRBD2	TRBV5-4	TRBJ2-2	-
TGTGCCAGCAGTGATGACTCCTACGAGCAGTACTTC	CASSDDSYEQYF	-	TRBV2	TRBJ2-7	-
TGCGCCACCCTCCACTACGAGCAGTACTTC	CATLHYEQYF	-	TRBV5-1	TRBJ2-7	-
TGTGCCAGCAGCTTGCGGGGTGGCAATCAGCCCCAGCATTTT	CASSLRGGNQPQHF	-	TRBV7-2	TRBJ1-5	-
TGTGCCAGTAATACGGACAGGGGGCCCACTGAAGCTTTCTTT	CASNTDRGPTEAFF	TRBD1	TRBV19	TRBJ1-1	-